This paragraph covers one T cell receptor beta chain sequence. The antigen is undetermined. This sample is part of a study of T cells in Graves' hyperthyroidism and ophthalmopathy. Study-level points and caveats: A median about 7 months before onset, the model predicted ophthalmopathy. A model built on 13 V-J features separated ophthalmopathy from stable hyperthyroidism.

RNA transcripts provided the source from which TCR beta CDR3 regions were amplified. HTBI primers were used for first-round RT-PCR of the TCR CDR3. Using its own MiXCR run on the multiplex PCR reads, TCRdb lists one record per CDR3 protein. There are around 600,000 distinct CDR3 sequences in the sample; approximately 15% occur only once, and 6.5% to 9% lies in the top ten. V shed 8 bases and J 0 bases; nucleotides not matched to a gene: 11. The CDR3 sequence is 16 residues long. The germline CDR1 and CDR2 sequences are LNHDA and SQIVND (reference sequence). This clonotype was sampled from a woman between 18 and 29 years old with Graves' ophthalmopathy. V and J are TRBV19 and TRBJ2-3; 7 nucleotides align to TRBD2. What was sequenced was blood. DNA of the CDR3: TGTGCCAGTGCTGACTTGCGGGAGATTAGCACAGATACGCAGTATTTT. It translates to CASADLREISTDTQYF.